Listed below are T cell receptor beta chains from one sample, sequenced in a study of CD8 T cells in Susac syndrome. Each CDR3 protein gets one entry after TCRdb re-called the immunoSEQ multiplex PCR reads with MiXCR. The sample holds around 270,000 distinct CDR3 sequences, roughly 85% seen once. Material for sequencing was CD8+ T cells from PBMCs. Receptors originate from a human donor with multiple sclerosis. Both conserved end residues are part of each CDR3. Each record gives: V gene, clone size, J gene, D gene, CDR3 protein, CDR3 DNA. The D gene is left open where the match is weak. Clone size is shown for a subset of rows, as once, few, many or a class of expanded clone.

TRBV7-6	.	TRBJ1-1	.	CAINKVPWTEAFF	TGTGCCATAAACAAGGTCCCCTGGACTGAAGCTTTCTTT
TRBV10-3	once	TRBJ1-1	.	CAISDPDFRTEAFF	TGTGCCATCAGTGACCCGGACTTCCGCACTGAAGCTTTCTTT
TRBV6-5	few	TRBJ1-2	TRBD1	CASSYVWTGVYGYTF	TGTGCCAGCAGTTACGTCTGGACAGGGGTCTATGGCTACACCTTC
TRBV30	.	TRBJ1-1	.	CAWTGQLNTEAFF	TGTGCCTGGACAGGACAGCTGAACACTGAAGCTTTCTTT
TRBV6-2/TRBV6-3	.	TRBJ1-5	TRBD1	CASRASQGARNQPQHF	TGTGCCAGCAGAGCTTCACAGGGGGCACGAAATCAGCCCCAGCATTTT
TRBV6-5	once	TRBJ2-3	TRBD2	CASSYSLAGGPTDTQYF	TGTGCCAGCAGTTACTCCTTAGCGGGAGGACCCACAGATACGCAGTATTTT
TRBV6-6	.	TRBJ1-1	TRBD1	CASSRQGAETEAFF	TGTGCCAGCAGTCGACAGGGGGCGGAAACTGAAGCTTTCTTT
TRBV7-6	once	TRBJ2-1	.	CASSLGTPPYNEQFF	TGTGCCAGCAGCTTAGGGACGCCCCCCTACAATGAGCAGTTCTTC
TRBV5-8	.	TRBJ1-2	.	CASTSLGDIGPYGYTF	TGTGCCAGCACCTCCCTGGGTGACATCGGTCCCTATGGCTACACCTTC
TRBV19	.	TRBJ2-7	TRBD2	CASSIGLGSYEQYF	TGTGCCAGTAGTATCGGACTAGGGTCCTACGAGCAGTACTTC
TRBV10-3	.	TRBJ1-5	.	CAIRVQGRDSNQPQHF	TGTGCCATCAGGGTTCAGGGTCGGGATAGCAATCAGCCCCAGCATTTT
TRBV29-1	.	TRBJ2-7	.	CSVESGRLGEQYF	TGCAGCGTTGAGTCGGGACGTTTAGGGGAGCAGTACTTC
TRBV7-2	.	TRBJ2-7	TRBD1	CASSSRRLQGSAYEQYF	TGTGCCAGCAGCTCACGCCGGTTACAGGGGTCCGCCTACGAGCAGTACTTC
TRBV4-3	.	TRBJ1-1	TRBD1	CASSQDSVVRTGEAFF	TGCGCCAGCAGCCAAGATTCAGTGGTCCGGACAGGGGAAGCTTTCTTT
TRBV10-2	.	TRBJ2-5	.	CASSHRVSEETQYF	TGCGCCAGCAGTCACAGGGTTTCGGAAGAGACCCAGTACTTC
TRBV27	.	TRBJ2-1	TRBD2	CASSLATSGSLHEQFF	TGTGCCAGCAGTTTAGCCACTAGCGGGAGCCTCCATGAGCAGTTCTTC
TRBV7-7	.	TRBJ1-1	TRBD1	CASSVTGGTEAFF	TGTGCTAGCAGCGTTACAGGGGGCACTGAAGCTTTCTTT
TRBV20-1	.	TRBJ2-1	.	CSARLVSEQFF	TGCAGTGCGCGGCTAGTAAGTGAGCAGTTCTTC